The present TCR beta chain was sequenced within a study of shared clonotypes between healthy human individuals. Adult Caucasians living in Nashville, Tennessee made up all of the donors. Assay execution proceeded at the deep level. Each subset's genomic DNA was shared equally among a number of immunoSEQ plates. Original processing notes: In the immunoSEQ data, sequences were junction-only and lacked quality scores, so filtering differed. The method was immunoSEQ multiplex PCR; TCRdb's version includes in-frame clones alone and lacks a portion of them. V and J calls and clone size are those listed in that table; D and trimming were worked out from the DNA. This sample has hundreds of thousands of clones, with roughly 83% found just once. The CDR3 is 10 residues long. The V and J ends lost 6 bases and 4 bases respectively, with 6 bases between them. Germline assignment: CDR1 DFQATT and CDR2 SNEGSKA (reference sequence).

The V call is TRBV20-1, the J call TRBJ1-1; D unresolved. This TCR came from a middle-aged woman in good health. Some clones in this sample may be carry-over from other donors' samples. The sequencing sample was made of PBMCs. Here the CDR3 reads CSAVVTEAFF. In DNA form, the CDR3 reads TGCAGTGCGGTGGTCACTGAAGCTTTCTTT.